One and the same sample provided the 29 T cell receptor beta chains below, sequenced in a study of T-cell reconstitution after alpha-beta-depleted transplantation in children. A library of TCRbeta sequences, prepared with unique molecular identifiers, was generated. TCRdb reprocessed the PCR reads via MiXCR and lists one record per CDR3 protein. The table includes fewer than 120,000 distinct CDR3 sequences, about a tenth detected once. Here the sequenced sample was PBMCs from the stem cell graft donor, taken from the stem cell graft. The source is a human donor who donated a stem cell graft to a child with acute lymphoblastic leukemia.

This clonotype was detected many times. This chain connects TRBV12-3 or TRBV12-4 to TRBJ1-2; D is perhaps TRBD1 (6 bases). This CDR3 has 12 residues. The V end lost 6 bases, the J end lost 4 bases, and 9 bases lay between the germline ends. CDR3 protein: CASSQGFYGYTF. The CDR3 DNA sequence: TGTGCCAGCAGCCAGGGGTTCTATGGCTACACCTTC.

This clonotype was recorded at least ten times. The chain links TRBV12-3 or TRBV12-4 to TRBJ2-1; 8 positions match TRBD1. The CDR3 is 14 residues long. J was trimmed by 6 bases and V by 6 bases; bases with no gene match: 7. CDR3 amino acids: CASRKPGQVNEQFF. CDR3 nucleotide sequence: TGTGCCAGCAGAAAACCGGGACAGGTCAATGAGCAGTTCTTC.

This clonotype occurred many times. The chain couples TRBV7-6 to TRBJ2-1, with 8 nucleotides matching TRBD1. The germline V gene has CDR1 SGHVS and CDR2 FNYEAQ. V was clipped by 7 bases and J by 7 bases; unmatched bases: 15. The CDR3 is 16 residues long. CDR3 nucleotide sequence: TGTGCCAGCACCCCAACCCGGCAGGGGGCATTTAATGAGCAGTTCTTC. This translates into CASTPTRQGAFNEQFF.

This clonotype is labeled as large. This rearrangement joins TRBV12-3 or TRBV12-4 to TRBJ1-3; D might be TRBD1 (5 bases). V lost 3 bases and J 2 bases, leaving 20 bases between the germline ends. The CDR3 loop spans 18 amino acids. Written as DNA, the CDR3 is TGTGCCAGCAGTTTCTTACCCGGGACGAAGGATGCTGGAAACACCATATATTTT. Residues: CASSFLPGTKDAGNTIYF.

This clonotype was seen ten or more times. This chain joins TRBV4-1 and TRBJ2-2; 7 bases map to TRBD1. This CDR3 comprises 17 residues. The trim removed 1 base at V and 4 bases at J, leaving 9 bases unmatched. Per germline, CDR1 MGHRA and CDR2 YSYEKL. The CDR3 loop reads CASSQVDMGQITGELFF. The CDR3 nucleotides read TGCGCCAGCAGCCAAGTCGATATGGGACAGATCACCGGGGAGCTGTTTTTT.

This clonotype was seen at least ten times. CDR3 amino acids: CSARVGRQVPHEQYF. In DNA, the CDR3 is TGCAGTGCTAGAGTGGGGCGTCAGGTCCCCCACGAGCAGTACTTC. The rearrangement uses TRBV20-1 and TRBJ2-7, with D perhaps TRBD1 (5 bases). V shed 1 base and J shed 5 bases, with 18 bases lying between them. The V gene's germline CDR1 is DFQATT and CDR2 SNEGSKA (reference sequence). This CDR3 has 15 residues.

This clonotype has at least ten counts. The chain has TRBV6-2 or TRBV6-3 and TRBJ2-7; D gene unclear. Trimming removed 5 bases at V and 4 bases at J, with 12 bases between. Germline CDR1 MNHEY, CDR2 SVGEGT. The CDR3 has 13 amino acids. CDR3 bases: TGTGCCAGCAGTCGTTCCCCCCAGTACGAGCAGTACTTC. As protein: CASSRSPQYEQYF.

This clonotype was detected ten times or more. CDR3 amino acids: CASSPGTVNEKLFF. DNA for the CDR3: TGCGCCAGCAGCCCAGGGACAGTTAATGAAAAACTGTTTTTT. The chain carries TRBV5-1 and TRBJ1-4, with 7 bases identical to TRBD1. Unmatched junction bases numbered 4, after V lost 4 bases and J lost 4 bases. The CDR3 has 14 residues. Germline V CDR1 and CDR2: SGHRS, YFSETQ. Drawing the rest from reference TRBV5-1 and TRBJ1-4, the complete variable domain is KAGVTQTPRYLIKTRGQQVTLSCSPISGHRSVSWYQQTPGQGLQFLFEYFSETQRNKGNFPGRFSGRQFSNSRSEMNVSTLELGDSALYLCASSPGTVNEKLFFGSGTQLSVL.

This clonotype was seen ten or more times. J is TRBJ1-5 and V is TRBV10-3; the D is unclear. This CDR3 has 13 residues. Germline CDR1 ENHRY, CDR2 SYGVKD. Trimming stripped 5 bases from V and 1 base from J, with 6 bases between. In DNA form, the CDR3 reads TGTGCCATCAGTCCGGACAGCAATCAGCCCCAGCATTTT. Amino acids: CAISPDSNQPQHF.

The sample holds many counts of this clonotype. This chain uses TRBV7-2 with TRBJ2-1; tentatively, D is TRBD1 or TRBD2 (5 bases each). The V and J ends lost 6 bases and 3 bases respectively, with 15 bases between them. Germline V gives CDR1 SGHTA, CDR2 FQGNSA. This CDR3 region has 15 residues. CDR3 sequence: CASSRTFGGYNEQFF. The DNA of the CDR3 is TGTGCCAGCAGTCGGACTTTTGGGGGCTACAATGAGCAGTTCTTC. The full variable domain, with the rest looked up from reference TRBV7-2 and TRBJ2-1, is GAGVSQSPSNKVTEKGKDVELRCDPISGHTALYWYRQSLGQGLEFLIYFQGNSAPDKSGLPSDRFSAERTGGSVSTLTIQRTQQEDSAVYLCASSRTFGGYNEQFFGPGTRLTVL.

This clonotype was counted at least ten times. The chain has TRBV11-2 and TRBJ2-5, with D perhaps assigned TRBD1 or TRBD2 (5 bases each). The CDR3 has 15 amino acids. CDR1 SGHAT and CDR2 FQNNGV come from the germline V gene. V shed 3 bases and J shed 4 bases, with 15 bases lying between them. CDR3 nucleotides: TGTGCCAGCAGCTTGGGGCTAGCTGGGGGAGAGACCCAGTACTTC. Its translation is CASSLGLAGGETQYF.

This clonotype was recorded many times. The genes are TRBV12-3 or TRBV12-4 and TRBJ2-1; 13 bases are a match to TRBD2. The ends lost 4 bases at V and 7 bases at J; junction bases unmatched: 4. The CDR3 consists of 15 residues. CDR3 DNA: TGTGCCAGCAGTTCCAAGGGACTAGCGGGGAATGAGCAGTTCTTC. It yields the protein CASSSKGLAGNEQFF.

This clonotype turned up a few times. The chain joins TRBV4-3 to TRBJ2-1; a weak D match, TRBD2 (6 bases). Trimming left V 6 bases short and J 2 bases short, with 17 bases between. The CDR3 contains 16 residues. Germline V gene lookup returns CDR1 LGHNA and CDR2 YSLEER. The CDR3 reads CASSLLAGPAYNEQFF. For the CDR3, the DNA is TGCGCCAGCAGTCTGTTGGCGGGGCCGGCCTACAATGAGCAGTTCTTC.

This clonotype was seen ten or more times. The chain employs TRBV7-2 and TRBJ1-1; D is undetermined. CDR1 and CDR2 (germline): SGHTA, FQGNSA. This CDR3 spans 14 amino acids. V lost 3 bases to trimming and J lost 4 bases, with 12 bases between them. The CDR3 DNA reads TGTGCCAGCAGCTTGAGTCCCCTGGGCACTGAAGCTTTCTTT. Its protein is CASSLSPLGTEAFF. The entire variable domain, with the rest obtained from reference TRBV7-2 and TRBJ1-1, is as follows: GAGVSQSPSNKVTEKGKDVELRCDPISGHTALYWYRQSLGQGLEFLIYFQGNSAPDKSGLPSDRFSAERTGGSVSTLTIQRTQQEDSAVYLCASSLSPLGTEAFFGQGTRLTVV.

This clonotype came up many times. The chain employs TRBV5-1 and TRBJ1-3, with unresolved D. Trimming stripped 0 bases from V and 4 bases from J, with 14 bases between. The germline gives CDR1 SGHRS, CDR2 YFSETQ. The CDR3 extends over 16 amino acids. DNA for the CDR3: TGCGCCAGCAGCTTGGACGGCGTTGGAGGGGGAAACACCATATATTTT. It specifies CASSLDGVGGGNTIYF.

The table lists this clonotype with many counts. This rearrangement joins TRBV5-6 to TRBJ1-4; possibly TRBD1 for D (6 bases). Germline CDR1 reads SGHDT; CDR2 reads YYEEEE. With 6 bases removed from V and 5 bases from J, the gap between germline ends came to 14 bases. The CDR3 has 14 residues. The CDR3 region has the DNA TGTGCCAGCAACTCCGGCGGGGGCAATGAAAAACTGTTTTTT. As protein: CASNSGGGNEKLFF.

This clonotype was seen ten or more times. This chain joins TRBV27 and TRBJ1-1; weak D call: TRBD1 (5 bases). V was pared by 6 bases and J by 1 base, with 15 bases between. The germline V gene encodes CDR1 MNHEY and CDR2 SMNVEV (reference sequence). This CDR3 has 15 residues. CDR3: CASRGLRASNTEAFF. The CDR3 bases are TGTGCCAGCAGGGGACTCAGGGCCTCGAACACTGAAGCTTTCTTT.

This clonotype was picked up many times. This sequence joins TRBV19 and TRBJ1-1; unclear D gene. Germline CDR1 LNHDA, CDR2 SQIVND (reference sequence). CDR3 length: 15 residues. The germline V and J ends were trimmed by 6 bases and 1 base, with 15 bases remaining between them. CDR3 nucleotides: TGTGCCAGTAGAGGCTACGAGAGTGAGAACACTGAAGCTTTCTTT. As protein: CASRGYESENTEAFF.

This clonotype was seen repeatedly, ten times or more. The chain recombines TRBV4-3 with TRBJ2-2; D is uncertain. CDR3 length equals 16 residues. Germline-derived CDR1 and CDR2 are LGHNA and YSLEER. The V and J ends lost 0 bases and 2 bases respectively, with 10 bases between them. The DNA of the CDR3 is TGCGCCAGCAGCCAAGATACGTTTCTCAACACCGGGGAGCTGTTTTTT. This sequence encodes CASSQDTFLNTGELFF.

This clonotype was recorded at least ten times. The V and J genes are TRBV5-5 and TRBJ2-5; D ambiguous. CDR3 length: 14 residues. The germline V gene encodes CDR1 SGHKS and CDR2 YYEKEE (reference sequence). V was trimmed by 3 bases and J by 3 bases, leaving 12 bases between them. The CDR3 DNA reads as TGTGCCAGCAGCTCCCGGGTCATTAAAGAGACCCAGTACTTC. Its protein product is CASSSRVIKETQYF.

This clonotype occurred many times. The chain uses TRBV5-5 and TRBJ2-5; 7 bases fit TRBD2. Germline V lookup: CDR1 SGHKS, CDR2 YYEKEE (reference sequence). The CDR3 runs to 13 residues. V shed 2 bases and J 3 bases; nucleotides not matched to a gene: 1. The CDR3 DNA reads as TGTGCCAGCAGCTTCGGACTAGAAGAGACCCAGTACTTC. It yields the protein CASSFGLEETQYF.

The sample holds a few counts of this clonotype. The chain employs TRBV7-2 and TRBJ2-7; maybe TRBD2 (7 bases). This CDR3 is built from 13 residues. Trimming removed 7 bases from V and 4 bases from J, with 14 bases in between. Germline V gene lookup returns CDR1 SGHTA and CDR2 FQGNSA. CDR3 residues: CASTQRGGYEQYF. In DNA, the CDR3 is TGTGCCAGCACCCAGAGGGGGGGTTACGAGCAGTACTTC.

The chain employs TRBV29-1 and TRBJ2-6, with 12 bases that match TRBD1. CDR1 is SQVTM and CDR2 is ANQGSEA in the germline V gene. The CDR3 is 18 residues long. The junction had 7 bases not matched to a gene; V was cut back by 4 bases and J by 0 bases. DNA of the CDR3: TGCAGCGTTGTCACGGGACAGGGGGCTCTCTCTGGGGCCAACGTCCTGACTTTC. Its translation is CSVVTGQGALSGANVLTF.

In this sample, this clonotype turned up many times. J is TRBJ2-1 and V is TRBV24-1; 10 bases line up with TRBD1. The CDR3 contains 16 residues. The V gene's germline CDR1 is KGHDR and CDR2 SFDVKD. Trimming took 2 bases from V and 7 from J; bases not matched to a gene: 7. CDR3 residues: CATSDWGTGEGNEQFF. In DNA form, the CDR3 reads TGTGCCACCAGTGATTGGGGGACAGGGGAGGGTAATGAGCAGTTCTTC.

Ten or more counts support this clonotype. The CDR3, as DNA: TGTGCCAGCAGCCCGCTTGGGCGGGCAACTAATGAAAAACTGTTTTTT. Protein product: CASSPLGRATNEKLFF. The chain couples TRBV7-2 to TRBJ1-4; D is ambiguous. This CDR3 comprises 16 residues. Germline V gene lookup returns CDR1 SGHTA and CDR2 FQGNSA. Between the trimmed V and J ends, which lost 5 bases and 0 bases, there was a span of 13 bases.

This clonotype was recorded many times. This rearrangement joins TRBV5-1 to TRBJ1-1, with 8 nucleotides matching TRBD1. Germline assignment: CDR1 SGHRS and CDR2 YFSETQ. J gave up 1 base and V 5 bases, and 10 bases lay outside the gene matches. There are 16 residues in the CDR3. The CDR3 reads CASRPDRGGRNTEAFF. The CDR3, as DNA: TGCGCCAGCAGACCCGACAGGGGAGGAAGGAACACTGAAGCTTTCTTT. Supplemented by reference TRBV5-1 and TRBJ1-1, the full variable domain reads KAGVTQTPRYLIKTRGQQVTLSCSPISGHRSVSWYQQTPGQGLQFLFEYFSETQRNKGNFPGRFSGRQFSNSRSEMNVSTLELGDSALYLCASRPDRGGRNTEAFFGQGTRLTVV.

Many counts were recorded for this clonotype. The chain has TRBV28 and TRBJ2-7; D gene unclear. The ends were cut back, 6 bases at V and 6 bases at J, with 12 bases in the middle. CDR3 length: 12 amino acids. Germline V lookup: CDR1 MDHEN, CDR2 SYDVKM. This CDR3 is CASSPAGFEQYF. In nucleotides, the CDR3 is TGTGCCAGCAGCCCCGCCGGGTTCGAGCAGTACTTC.

This clonotype was detected many times. The chain uses TRBV5-1 and TRBJ2-1, with 12 bases fitting TRBD2. The V gene end was trimmed by 4 bases and the J gene end by 7 bases; junction bases not matched to a gene: 6. CDR3 length: 15 amino acids. Germline values: CDR1 SGHRS, CDR2 YFSETQ. CDR3 in amino acids: CASSPTSGSPNEQFF. The DNA for the CDR3 is TGCGCCAGCAGCCCGACTAGCGGGAGTCCGAATGAGCAGTTCTTC.

A word on this clonotype: At one boundary the junction diverges from the germline segment, which might be a read error. The V call is TRBV3-1, the J call TRBJ1-1; D remains ambiguous. This CDR3 spans 18 amino acids. Germline loops: CDR1 LGHDT, CDR2 YNNKEL (reference sequence). The chain's CDR3 is CACSHIPGEALGNTEAFF. The CDR3 DNA reads TGTGCCTGCAGCCATATCCCCGGGGAGGCACTAGGGAACACTGAAGCTTTCTTT.